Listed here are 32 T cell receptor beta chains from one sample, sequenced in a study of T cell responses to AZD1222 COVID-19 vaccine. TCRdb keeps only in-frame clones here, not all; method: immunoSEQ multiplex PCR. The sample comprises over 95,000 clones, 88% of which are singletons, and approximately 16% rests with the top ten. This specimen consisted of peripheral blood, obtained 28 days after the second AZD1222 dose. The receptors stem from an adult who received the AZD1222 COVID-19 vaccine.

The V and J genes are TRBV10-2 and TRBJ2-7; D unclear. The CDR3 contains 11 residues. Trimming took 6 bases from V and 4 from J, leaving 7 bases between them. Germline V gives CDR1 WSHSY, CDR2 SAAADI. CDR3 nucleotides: TGCGCCAGCAGGGCCGGTTACGAGCAGTACTTC. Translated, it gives CASRAGYEQYF.

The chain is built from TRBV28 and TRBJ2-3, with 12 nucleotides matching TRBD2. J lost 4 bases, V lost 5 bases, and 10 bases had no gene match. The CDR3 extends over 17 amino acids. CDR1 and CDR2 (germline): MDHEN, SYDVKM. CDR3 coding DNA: TGTGCCAGCAGTCCCCCAGGACTAGCGGGATTCGCAGATACGCAGTATTTT. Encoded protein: CASSPPGLAGFADTQYF.

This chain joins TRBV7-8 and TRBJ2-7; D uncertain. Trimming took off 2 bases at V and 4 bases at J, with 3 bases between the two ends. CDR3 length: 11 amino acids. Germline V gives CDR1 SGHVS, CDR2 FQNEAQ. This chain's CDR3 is CASSLTYEQYF. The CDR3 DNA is TGTGCCAGCAGCTTAACGTACGAGCAGTACTTC.

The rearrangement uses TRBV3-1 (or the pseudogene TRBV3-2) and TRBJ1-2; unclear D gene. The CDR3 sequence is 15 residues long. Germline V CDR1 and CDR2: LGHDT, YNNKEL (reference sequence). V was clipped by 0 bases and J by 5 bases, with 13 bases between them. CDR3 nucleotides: TGTGCCAGCAGCCAAGATTTGTCAGAGCTATATGGCTACACCTTC. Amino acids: CASSQDLSELYGYTF.

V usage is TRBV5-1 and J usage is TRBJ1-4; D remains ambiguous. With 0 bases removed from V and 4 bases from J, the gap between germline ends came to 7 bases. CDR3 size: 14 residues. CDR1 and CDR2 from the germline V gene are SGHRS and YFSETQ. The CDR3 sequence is CASSLDSSNEKLFF. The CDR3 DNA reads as TGCGCCAGCAGCTTGGACAGTAGTAATGAAAAACTGTTTTTT.

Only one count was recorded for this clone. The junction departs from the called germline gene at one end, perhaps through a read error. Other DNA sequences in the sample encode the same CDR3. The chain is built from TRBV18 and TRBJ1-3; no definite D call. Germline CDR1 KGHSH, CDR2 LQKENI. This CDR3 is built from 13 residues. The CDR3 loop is CASSPGSGNTIYF. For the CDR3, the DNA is TGTGCCAGCTCTCCGGGGTCTGGTAACACCATATATTTT.

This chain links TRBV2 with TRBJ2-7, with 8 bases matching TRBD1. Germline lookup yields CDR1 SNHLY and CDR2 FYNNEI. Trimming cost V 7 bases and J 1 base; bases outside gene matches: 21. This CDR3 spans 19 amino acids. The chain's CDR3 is CASKNGTLRDRPGSYEQYF. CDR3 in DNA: TGTGCCAGCAAAAACGGGACCCTTCGGGACAGGCCGGGATCCTACGAGCAGTACTTC.

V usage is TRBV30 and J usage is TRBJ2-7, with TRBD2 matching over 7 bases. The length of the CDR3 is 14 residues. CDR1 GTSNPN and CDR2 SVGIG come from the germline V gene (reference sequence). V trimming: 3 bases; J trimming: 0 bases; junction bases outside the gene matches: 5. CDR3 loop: CAWSLGGSSYEQYF. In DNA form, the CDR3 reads TGTGCCTGGAGCCTGGGGGGGAGCTCCTACGAGCAGTACTTC.

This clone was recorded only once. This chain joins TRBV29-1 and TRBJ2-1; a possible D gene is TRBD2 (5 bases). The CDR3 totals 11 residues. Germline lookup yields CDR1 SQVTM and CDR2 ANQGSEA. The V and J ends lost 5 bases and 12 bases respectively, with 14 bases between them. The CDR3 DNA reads TGCAGCGTTCCGAGAATAGGAGGGCAGTTCTTC. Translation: CSVPRIGGQFF.

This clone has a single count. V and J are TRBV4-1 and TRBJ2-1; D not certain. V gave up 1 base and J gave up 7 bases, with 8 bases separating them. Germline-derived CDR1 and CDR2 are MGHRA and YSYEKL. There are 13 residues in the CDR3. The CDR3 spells CASSQGVENEQFF. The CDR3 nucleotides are TGCGCCAGCAGCCAAGGGGTTGAGAATGAGCAGTTCTTC.

This CDR3 is CATLGQGAFEAFF. In DNA, the CDR3 is TGTGCCACCCTTGGACAGGGGGCGTTTGAAGCTTTCTTT. This chain connects TRBV10-3 to TRBJ1-1; 11 nucleotides align to TRBD1. Per the germline V gene, CDR1 is ENHRY and CDR2 is SYGVKD. The CDR3 totals 13 residues. J was trimmed by 7 bases and V by 10 bases; bases with no gene match: 8.

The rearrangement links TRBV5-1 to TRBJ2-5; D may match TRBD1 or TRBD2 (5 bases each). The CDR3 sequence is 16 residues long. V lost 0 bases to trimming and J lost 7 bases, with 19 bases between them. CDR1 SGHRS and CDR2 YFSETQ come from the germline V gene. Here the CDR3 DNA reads TGCGCCAGCAGCTTGGCCGGCGGGCGGCAGGGTGGGACCCAGTACTTC. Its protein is CASSLAGGRQGGTQYF.

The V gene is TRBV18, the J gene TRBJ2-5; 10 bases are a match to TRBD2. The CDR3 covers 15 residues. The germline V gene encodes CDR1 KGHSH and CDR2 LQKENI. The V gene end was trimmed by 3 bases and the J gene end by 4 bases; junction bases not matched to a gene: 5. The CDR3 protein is CASSPPSGGGETQYF. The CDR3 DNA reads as TGTGCCAGCTCACCCCCTAGCGGGGGTGGAGAGACCCAGTACTTC.

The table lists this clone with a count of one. In DNA, the CDR3 is TGTGCCACCAGTCGGGGCCCCCATCAAGGTCAGCCCCAGCATTTT. It codes for CATSRGPHQGQPQHF. The V gene is TRBV24-1, the J gene TRBJ1-5; tentative D call: TRBD1 (5 bases). This CDR3 is built from 15 residues. Germline V gene sequence: CDR1 KGHDR, CDR2 SFDVKD. V lost 6 bases, J lost 6 bases, and 17 bases lay in between.

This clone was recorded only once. The CDR3, as DNA: TGCGCCAGCAAAAATCAGGGTGAGCAGTTCTTC. Translating gives CASKNQGEQFF. This chain links TRBV5-1 with TRBJ2-1; D perhaps matches TRBD1 (5 bases). The CDR3 has 11 amino acids. Germline V CDR1 and CDR2: SGHRS, YFSETQ. The V end was cut by 6 bases, the J end by 9 bases, with 10 bases between.

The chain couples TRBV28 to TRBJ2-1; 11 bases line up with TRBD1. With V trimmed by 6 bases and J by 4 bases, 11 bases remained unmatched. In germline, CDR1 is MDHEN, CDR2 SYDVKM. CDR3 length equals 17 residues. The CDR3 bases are TGTGCCAGCAGACCCACGGGACAGGGGGGACATTACAATGAGCAGTTCTTC. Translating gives CASRPTGQGGHYNEQFF.

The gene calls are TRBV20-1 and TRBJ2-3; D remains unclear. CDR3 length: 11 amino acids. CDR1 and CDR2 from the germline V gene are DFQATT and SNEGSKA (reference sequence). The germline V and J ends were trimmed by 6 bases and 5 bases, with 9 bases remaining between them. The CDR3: CSALNLDTQYF. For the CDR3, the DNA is TGCAGTGCCCTTAACTTAGATACGCAGTATTTT.

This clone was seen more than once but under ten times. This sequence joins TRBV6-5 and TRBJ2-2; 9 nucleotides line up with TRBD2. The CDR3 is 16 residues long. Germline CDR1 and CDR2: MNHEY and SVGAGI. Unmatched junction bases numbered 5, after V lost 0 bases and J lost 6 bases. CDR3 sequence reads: CASSYSQGLAAGELFF. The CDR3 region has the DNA TGTGCCAGCAGTTACTCGCAGGGACTAGCTGCCGGGGAGCTGTTTTTT.

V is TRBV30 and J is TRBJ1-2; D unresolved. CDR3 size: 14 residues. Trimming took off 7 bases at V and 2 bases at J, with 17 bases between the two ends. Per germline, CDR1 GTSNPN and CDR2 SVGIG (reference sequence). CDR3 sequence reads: CALTNEQANYGYTF. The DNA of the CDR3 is TGTGCCTTAACCAACGAGCAGGCAAACTATGGCTACACCTTC. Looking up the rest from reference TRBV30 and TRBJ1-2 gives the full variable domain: SQTIHQWPATLVQPVGSPLSLECTVEGTSNPNLYWYRQAAGRGLQLLFYSVGIGQISSEVPQNLSASRPQDRQFILSSKKLLLSDSGFYLCALTNEQANYGYTFGSGTRLTVV.

The CDR3 sequence is CASSQDYNPSYEQYF. CDR3 bases: TGCGCCAGCAGCCAAGACTACAACCCCTCCTACGAGCAGTACTTC. This chain links TRBV4-1 with TRBJ2-7; D unclear. V was clipped by 0 bases and J by 0 bases, with 9 bases between them. Germline assignment: CDR1 MGHRA and CDR2 YSYEKL. The CDR3 runs to 15 residues.

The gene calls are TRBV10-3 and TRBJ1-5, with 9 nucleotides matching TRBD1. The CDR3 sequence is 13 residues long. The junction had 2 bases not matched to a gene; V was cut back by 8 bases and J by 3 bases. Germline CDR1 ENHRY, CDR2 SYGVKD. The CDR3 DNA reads TGTGCCATCGGGACAGGGAACAATCAGCCCCAGCATTTT. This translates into CAIGTGNNQPQHF.

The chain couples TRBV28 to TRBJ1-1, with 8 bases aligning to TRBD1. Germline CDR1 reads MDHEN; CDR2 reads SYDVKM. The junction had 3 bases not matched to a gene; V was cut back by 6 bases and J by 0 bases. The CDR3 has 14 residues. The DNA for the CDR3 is TGTGCCAGCAGCGGGACAGGCCTGAACACTGAAGCTTTCTTT. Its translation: CASSGTGLNTEAFF.

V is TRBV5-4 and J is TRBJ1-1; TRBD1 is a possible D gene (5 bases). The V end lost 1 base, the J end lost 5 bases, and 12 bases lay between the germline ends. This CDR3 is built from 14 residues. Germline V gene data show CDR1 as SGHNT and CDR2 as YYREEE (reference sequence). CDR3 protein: CASSLRGLRTEAFF. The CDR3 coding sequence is TGTGCCAGCAGCTTGCGGGGCCTAAGAACTGAAGCTTTCTTT.

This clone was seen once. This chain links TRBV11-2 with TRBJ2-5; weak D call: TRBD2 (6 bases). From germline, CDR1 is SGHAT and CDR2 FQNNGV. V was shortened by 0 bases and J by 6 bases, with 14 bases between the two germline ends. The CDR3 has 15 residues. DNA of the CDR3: TGTGCCAGCAGCTTAGATCGAGCGGGTGGGCAGACCCAGTACTTC. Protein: CASSLDRAGGQTQYF.

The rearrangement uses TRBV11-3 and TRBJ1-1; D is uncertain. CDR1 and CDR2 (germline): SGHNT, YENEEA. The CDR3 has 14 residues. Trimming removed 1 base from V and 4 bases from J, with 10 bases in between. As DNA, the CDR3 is TGTGCCAGCAGCTTAGGGGAGTCGGGCACTGAAGCTTTCTTT. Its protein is CASSLGESGTEAFF. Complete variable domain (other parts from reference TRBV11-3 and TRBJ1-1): EAGVVQSPRYKIIEKKQPVAFWCNPISGHNTLYWYLQNLGQGPELLIRYENEEAVDDSQLPKDRFSAERLKGVDSTLKIQPAELGDSAVYLCASSLGESGTEAFFGQGTRLTVV.

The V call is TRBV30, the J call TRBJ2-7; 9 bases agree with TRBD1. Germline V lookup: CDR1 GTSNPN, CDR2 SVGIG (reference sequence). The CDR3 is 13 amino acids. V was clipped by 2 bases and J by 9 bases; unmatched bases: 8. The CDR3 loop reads CAWSPPGQGRQYF. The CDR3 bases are TGTGCCTGGAGTCCACCGGGACAGGGTCGGCAGTACTTC.

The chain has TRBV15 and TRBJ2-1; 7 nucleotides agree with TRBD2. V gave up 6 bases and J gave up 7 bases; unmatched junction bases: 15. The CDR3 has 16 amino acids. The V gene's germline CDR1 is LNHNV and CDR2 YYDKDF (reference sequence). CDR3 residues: CATRAPGREYKNEQFF. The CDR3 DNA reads TGTGCCACCAGGGCGCCGGGGCGGGAGTATAAAAATGAGCAGTTCTTC.

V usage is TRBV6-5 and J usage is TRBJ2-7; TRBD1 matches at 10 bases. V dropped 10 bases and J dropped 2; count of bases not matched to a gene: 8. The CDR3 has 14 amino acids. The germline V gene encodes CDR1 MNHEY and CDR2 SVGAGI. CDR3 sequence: CAIDRDRGPYEQYF. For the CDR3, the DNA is TGTGCCATCGACCGGGACAGGGGACCCTACGAGCAGTACTTC.

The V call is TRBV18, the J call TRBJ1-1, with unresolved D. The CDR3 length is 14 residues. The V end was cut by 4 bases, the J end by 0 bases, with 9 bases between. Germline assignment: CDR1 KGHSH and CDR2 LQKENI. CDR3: CASSRPAVNTEAFF. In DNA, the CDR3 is TGTGCCAGCTCACGCCCGGCTGTGAACACTGAAGCTTTCTTT.

CDR3 bases: TGTGCCAGCAGCTCCCAGACGGAGGCAGATACGCAGTATTTT. This encodes CASSSQTEADTQYF. The rearrangement uses TRBV7-9 and TRBJ2-3; D may be TRBD2 (5 bases). Germline CDR1 SEHNR, CDR2 FQNEAQ (reference sequence). V lost 4 bases and J lost 4, with 12 bases in between. The CDR3 is made up of 14 amino acids.

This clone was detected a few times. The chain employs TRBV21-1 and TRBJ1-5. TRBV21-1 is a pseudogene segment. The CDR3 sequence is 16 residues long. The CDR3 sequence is CASSKGDRHCNQPQHF. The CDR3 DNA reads TGTGCCAGCAGCAAAGGGGACCGGCATTGTAATCAGCCCCAGCATTTT.

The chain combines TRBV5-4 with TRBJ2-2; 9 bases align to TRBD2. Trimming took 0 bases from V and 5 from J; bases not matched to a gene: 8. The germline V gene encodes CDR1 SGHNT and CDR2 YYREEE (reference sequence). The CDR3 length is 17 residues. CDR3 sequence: CASSLAGGRVQTGELFF. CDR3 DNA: TGTGCCAGCAGCTTGGCGGGCGGGAGGGTTCAGACCGGGGAGCTGTTTTTT.